This T cell receptor (beta chain) was documented in a study of blood T cell repertoires in COVID-19 (dated by TCRdb to 2020 to 2022). Broadly, across the study: Collaborator samples came from the United States, Italy and Spain and covered acute and convalescent phases of COVID-19. The prospective study material was composed of cDNA or gDNA derived from T cells, B-cell-depleted T cells, or PBMCs. Deeply sampled blood TCRbeta repertoires from subjects exposed to, actively infected with, or recovered from COVID-19 were included in the dataset. The repertoires were released in a freely available public database meant as a resource for research on the immune response to SARS-CoV-2. The samples were drawn from the first 160 participants of the ongoing ImmuneRACE study and from under 1,500 subjects provided by 6 global collaborators. The sample metadata nearly always contained a de-identified subject ID, COVID-19 status, age in years and sex. Where available, HLA class I and class II types were taken from metadata supplied by the sample provider and were not determined by assay-based typing.

V loses 2 bases, J loses 4 bases, and the germline ends lie 14 bases apart. The CDR3 goes from the cysteine to the phenylalanine over 15 residues. Just the 45-base CDR3 DNA is kept, in frame starting at base 1. Per the germline V gene (reference sequence), MNHNY is the CDR1 and SVGAGI is the CDR2. On this clone: The antigen it recognizes is unknown. The input lacks base qualities; no much larger clone sits a single base away.

The collaborating institutions used their own protocols to collect whole blood in K2EDTA tubes. For TCRbeta analysis, collaborators shipped samples as frozen whole blood, isolated PBMCs, or DNA extracted from either of those sample types. TCRbeta CDR3 regions were amplified from genomic DNA by means of the immunoSEQ Assay, a bias-controlled multiplex PCR. The study's processing was this. Nucleated cell counts per sample were estimated from amplification of reference gene primers within the assay. To quantify the absolute abundance of each unique TCRbeta CDR3 rearrangement, sequence reads were collapsed and filtered. For each sample, productive Simpson clonality was calculated by taking the square root of Simpson's diversity index across productive rearrangements. The source is immuneACCESS, and TCRdb retained only in-frame sequences with V and J called. Part of the clones is not carried over; for the studies checked, unresolved V genes explain less than half of this, and the remainder is unexplained. V, J and clone size reflect that table, while D and trimming were determined from the DNA. The sample table shows about 48,000 clones, and 65% to 85% are seen once. In total, the top ten clones hold less than 75% of the sample.

Results the study describes overall, beyond this receptor: The amount of clinical and demographic metadata varied by source and participant and was provided uncurated.

In this chain, TRBV6-6 is recombined with TRBJ2-5; TRBD1 is a possible D gene, resting on 6 matching bases. Sequencing used peripheral blood. The origin of this receptor is a man aged 65 to 85 with acute or convalescent COVID-19. CDR3 loop: CASSYGTSTGETQYF. The bases read TGTGCCAGCAGTTACGGGACATCAACGGGAGAGACCCAGTACTTC.